These 23 T cell receptor beta chains were all obtained from the same sample, sequenced in a study of cytomegalovirus exposure and HLA in healthy donors. The PCR employed 60 Vbeta primers together with 13 Jbeta primers. This table comes from immunoSEQ multiplex PCR, and its TCRdb copy is limited to in-frame clones, with some not included. The sample contains hundreds of thousands of clones, just over 75% of which appear only once. Sequenced input: PBMCs. The receptors were gathered from a woman aged 60 to 75 in good health and CMV-seropositive.

This chain joins TRBV15 and TRBJ1-5; D gene unclear. The CDR3 is 16 amino acids. V was clipped by 4 bases and J by 6 bases, with 19 bases between them. Germline lookup yields CDR1 LNHNV and CDR2 YYDKDF (reference sequence). The CDR3 DNA sequence: TGTGCCACCAGCAACGTTGTGGGGAGCAGGAGTCAGCCCCAGCATTTT. Its translation: CATSNVVGSRSQPQHF.

This clone was picked up a small number of times. This chain joins TRBV29-1 and TRBJ2-5, with 12 positions matching TRBD2. The CDR3 has 13 amino acids. Looked up from germline, CDR1 is SQVTM and CDR2 is ANQGSEA. The trim removed 5 bases at V and 7 bases at J, leaving 5 bases unmatched. CDR3 DNA: TGCAGCGTTCTAGCGGGAGGGCTGGGGACCCAGTACTTC. Protein product: CSVLAGGLGTQYF. The whole variable domain, filled in from reference TRBV29-1 and TRBJ2-5, reads SAVISQKPSRDICQRGTSLTIQCQVDSQVTMMFWYRQQPGQSLTLIATANQGSEATYESGFVIDKFPISRPNLTFSTLTVSNMSPEDSSIYLCSVLAGGLGTQYFGPGTRLLVL.

This clone showed up just once. The V call is TRBV5-4, the J call TRBJ1-1; D possibly corresponds to TRBD1 (5 bases). V was trimmed by 4 bases and J by 9 bases, leaving 19 bases between them. Germline CDR1 reads SGHNT; CDR2 reads YYREEE (reference sequence). CDR3 length equals 14 residues. This chain's CDR3 is CASSPRGEPPKAFF. CDR3 in DNA: TGTGCCAGCAGCCCCCGGGGGGAGCCTCCGAAAGCTTTCTTT.

This chain joins TRBV28 and TRBJ2-7; 13 bases map to TRBD2. Germline values: CDR1 MDHEN, CDR2 SYDVKM. CDR3 length equals 15 residues. The junction had 3 bases not matched to a gene; V was cut back by 6 bases and J by 1 base. The CDR3 DNA sequence: TGTGCCAGCAGACTAGCGGGGGGGCCATCCTACGAGCAGTACTTC. Amino acids: CASRLAGGPSYEQYF. The full variable domain, in which reference TRBV28 and TRBJ2-7 provide the parts outside the CDR3, is DVKVTQSSRYLVKRTGEKVFLECVQDMDHENMFWYRQDPGLGLRLIYFSYDVKMKEKGDIPEGYSVSREKKERFSLILESASTNQTSMYLCASRLAGGPSYEQYFGPGTRLTVT.

This clone occurred once. This chain links TRBV7-9 with TRBJ1-4, with 7 nucleotides matching TRBD1. V lost 5 bases, J lost 7 bases, and 7 bases stayed unmatched. The CDR3 has 14 residues. From germline, CDR1 is SEHNR and CDR2 FQNEAQ (reference sequence). CDR3 sequence: CASSDRVGSEKLFF. CDR3 bases: TGTGCCAGCAGCGACAGGGTAGGGTCTGAAAAACTGTTTTTT.

The gene calls are TRBV9 and TRBJ2-7; the match to TRBD2 covers 8 bases. Germline CDR1 is SGDLS and CDR2 is YYNGEE. There are 15 residues in the CDR3. With 3 bases clipped from V and 6 bases from J, the junction kept 11 bases outside the gene matches. In DNA form, the CDR3 reads TGTGCCAGCAGCGCCTCCGGGACTAGACTAGGCGAGCAGTACTTC. It translates to CASSASGTRLGEQYF.

This clone was seen a few times. V and J are TRBV29-1 and TRBJ1-1, with TRBD1 matching over 7 bases. CDR3 length equals 14 residues. Germline V gene lookup returns CDR1 SQVTM and CDR2 ANQGSEA. V shed 2 bases, J shed 1 base, and the junction held 4 bases outside the gene matches. For the CDR3, the DNA is TGCAGCGTTGAATTGGGGACAGCGAACACTGAAGCTTTCTTT. Encoded protein: CSVELGTANTEAFF. Using reference TRBV29-1 and TRBJ1-1 for the parts outside the CDR3, the full variable domain is SAVISQKPSRDICQRGTSLTIQCQVDSQVTMMFWYRQQPGQSLTLIATANQGSEATYESGFVIDKFPISRPNLTFSTLTVSNMSPEDSSIYLCSVELGTANTEAFFGQGTRLTVV.

This clone has more than one count but fewer than ten. The chain links TRBV6-1 to TRBJ1-4, with TRBD1 matching 7 bases. There are 15 residues in the CDR3. V was pared by 7 bases and J by 0 bases, with 5 bases of the junction left unmatched. Looked up from germline, CDR1 is MNHNS and CDR2 is SASEGT. The CDR3 protein is CASTQGDPTNEKLFF. The CDR3 coding sequence is TGTGCCAGCACCCAGGGGGACCCAACTAATGAAAAACTGTTTTTT.

This clone was seen more than once but under ten times. This rearrangement joins TRBV6-5 to TRBJ1-4; tentative D call: TRBD1 (6 bases). The germline V gene encodes CDR1 MNHEY and CDR2 SVGAGI. Trimming pared 6 bases from V and 7 bases from J, leaving 18 bases between. The CDR3 runs 15 residues. The CDR3 coding sequence is TGTGCCAGCAGACGTACGGGGGGCCATGCTGAAAAACTGTTTTTT. Amino acid sequence: CASRRTGGHAEKLFF.

The chain combines TRBV1 with TRBJ1-1. TRBV1 has pseudogene status. This CDR3 contains 15 residues. The CDR3 DNA reads TGCACCAGCAGCCGCTACAGAGAGGGACCGGGAGAGGCTTTCTTT. Residues: CTSSRYREGPGEAFF.

The chain employs TRBV2 and TRBJ1-1; D uncertain. V was cut by 4 bases and J by 1 base, with 10 bases left in between. Germline CDR1 and CDR2: SNHLY and FYNNEI. This CDR3 region has 14 residues. In nucleotides, the CDR3 is TGTGCCAGCAGTGTAAGGACTGCGAACACTGAAGCTTTCTTT. Translating gives CASSVRTANTEAFF.

The rearrangement joins TRBV4-2 to TRBJ2-3; TRBD2 is a possible D gene (5 bases). The CDR3 contains 15 residues. V dropped 4 bases and J dropped 6 bases, with 17 bases sitting between them. Germline loops: CDR1 LGHNA, CDR2 YNFKEQ. The CDR3 protein is CASSPVGRAGDTQYF. In DNA, the CDR3 is TGTGCCAGCAGCCCTGTTGGACGGGCGGGCGATACGCAGTATTTT.

This chain links TRBV5-6 with TRBJ1-4, with a possible D match to TRBD1 (5 bases). The V gene lost 1 base and the J gene lost 4 bases, with 8 bases spanning the gap. This CDR3 is built from 14 residues. CDR1 is SGHDT and CDR2 is YYEEEE in the germline V gene. The CDR3 nucleotides read TGTGCCAGCAGCTTGCAGGGTCTTAATGAAAAACTGTTTTTT. Residues: CASSLQGLNEKLFF.

This clone was seen more than once but under ten times. Other DNA sequences in this sample translate to the same CDR3. This chain connects TRBV2 to TRBJ1-1; D is ambiguous. V lost 4 bases to trimming and J lost 4 bases, with 10 bases between them. The CDR3 runs to 13 residues. Per the germline V gene, CDR1 is SNHLY and CDR2 is FYNNEI. The CDR3: CASSGEEGTEAFF. Written as DNA, the CDR3 is TGTGCCAGCAGTGGAGAGGAAGGCACTGAAGCTTTCTTT.

This clone was recorded only once. The chain uses TRBV5-1 and TRBJ1-1, with D unclear. This CDR3 spans 15 amino acids. With 0 bases removed from V and 2 bases from J, the gap between germline ends came to 11 bases. Germline loops: CDR1 SGHRS, CDR2 YFSETQ. The CDR3 protein is CASSLAEVGNTEAFF. CDR3 sequence (DNA): TGCGCCAGCAGCTTGGCGGAGGTAGGAAACACTGAAGCTTTCTTT.

V usage is TRBV5-1 and J usage is TRBJ2-3; possible D gene TRBD2, 5 bases. The CDR3 covers 17 residues. Trimming shortened V by 5 bases and J by 0 bases, and 19 bases separated the two germline ends. Germline lookup yields CDR1 SGHRS and CDR2 YFSETQ. The CDR3 sequence: CASSMDVGGYSTDTQYF. In DNA form, the CDR3 reads TGCGCCAGCAGTATGGACGTCGGCGGGTATAGCACAGATACGCAGTATTTT.

The chain carries TRBV9 and TRBJ2-7; weak D call: TRBD2 (5 bases). The CDR3 length is 14 residues. The germline CDR1 and CDR2 sequences are SGDLS and YYNGEE. V dropped 4 bases and J dropped 7 bases, with 18 bases sitting between them. The CDR3, as DNA: TGTGCCAGCAGCCCCCGTGGCGCCGGGGAGGAGCAGTACTTC. Translating gives CASSPRGAGEEQYF.

This sequence joins TRBV18 and TRBJ1-2, with D unresolved. The length of the CDR3 is 16 residues. V was trimmed by 6 bases and J by 6 bases, leaving 23 bases between them. Germline CDR1 and CDR2: KGHSH and LQKENI. The CDR3 loop is CASSPNRNIGLHGYTF. CDR3 DNA: TGTGCCAGCTCCCCGAACAGAAACATTGGGCTTCATGGCTACACCTTC.

In nucleotides, the CDR3 is TGTGCCAGCCGAGAACAGGGTCACATTAATTCACCCCTCCACTTT. Its translation: CASREQGHINSPLHF. The gene calls are TRBV6-1 and TRBJ1-6; D may be TRBD1 (6 bases). The length of the CDR3 is 15 residues. CDR1 is MNHNS, CDR2 SASEGT, per germline. V gave up 8 bases and J gave up 6 bases, with 17 bases separating them.

The genes are TRBV21-1 and TRBJ1-2; no DNA check was done on the table's D call, TRBD1. TRBV21-1 is a listed pseudogene. This CDR3 region has 15 residues. The CDR3 here is CASSKAHRGVRGYTF. In DNA, the CDR3 is TGTGCCAGCAGCAAAGCACACAGGGGAGTTAGAGGCTACACCTTC.

J is TRBJ2-7 and V is TRBV11-2; TRBD1 matches 8 bases. Germline CDR1 reads SGHAT; CDR2 reads FQNNGV. Unmatched junction bases numbered 6, after V lost 0 bases and J lost 5 bases. The CDR3 spans 15 residues. The CDR3 sequence: CASSLEGHRGNEQYF. Here the CDR3 DNA reads TGTGCCAGCAGCTTAGAGGGGCACAGGGGGAACGAGCAGTACTTC.

This clone has just a few counts. The CDR3 region is CASSSLRNTEAFF. Written as DNA, the CDR3 is TGTGCCAGTAGTTCCCTCAGGAACACTGAAGCTTTCTTT. The chain joins TRBV19 to TRBJ1-1, with unresolved D. Trimming pared 5 bases from V and 1 base from J, leaving 8 bases between. The germline CDR1 and CDR2 sequences are LNHDA and SQIVND (reference sequence). This CDR3 is built from 13 residues.

V gene TRBV9 combines with J gene TRBJ2-3, with D perhaps TRBD1 (5 bases). The CDR3 spans 16 residues. V was shortened by 0 bases and J by 0 bases, with 11 bases between the two germline ends. CDR1 and CDR2 from the germline V gene are SGDLS and YYNGEE. CDR3 sequence reads: CASSVDTGRSTDTQYF. For the CDR3, the DNA is TGTGCCAGCAGCGTAGATACAGGCCGCAGCACAGATACGCAGTATTTT.